What follows are 27 T cell receptor beta chains derived from one specimen sequenced in a study of cytomegalovirus exposure and HLA in healthy donors (dated by TCRdb to the late 2010s). Receptor libraries were prepared by the immunoSEQ multiplex PCR assay. TCRdb re-hosts the immuneACCESS table, in-frame sequences only. Its copies lack some clones; in the studies checked, an unresolved V gene accounts for under half of them, and the cause for the rest is not known. Recorded for this sample are tens of thousands of clones; roughly 95% of them occurred a single time. The top ten constitute roughly 4.7% of the sample. Sequencing was carried out using PBMCs. These receptor sequences come from a woman aged 18 to 35 in good health and CMV-seropositive.

The rearrangement links TRBV4-1 to TRBJ2-1; D gene uncertain. V lost 1 base and J lost 3, with 13 bases in between. CDR3 length: 16 residues. In germline, CDR1 is MGHRA, CDR2 YSYEKL. The CDR3 reads CASSQVPSAVYNEQFF. The CDR3, as DNA: TGCGCCAGCAGCCAAGTCCCGTCGGCGGTCTACAATGAGCAGTTCTTC.

This chain joins TRBV7-9 and TRBJ2-3; TRBD2 matches 9 bases. The CDR3 consists of 14 residues. Looked up from germline, CDR1 is SEHNR and CDR2 is FQNEAQ (reference sequence). V gave up 4 bases and J gave up 8 bases; unmatched junction bases: 7. CDR3 DNA: TGTGCCAGCAGCTCCCATAGCGGGAGCGGTACGCAGTATTTT. Amino acids: CASSSHSGSGTQYF.

The rearrangement links TRBV7-8 to TRBJ1-1; 8 nucleotides align to TRBD1. Germline lookup yields CDR1 SGHVS and CDR2 FQNEAQ. The CDR3 sequence is 13 residues long. V shed 7 bases, J shed 4 bases, and the junction held 5 bases outside the gene matches. This CDR3 reads CASTGQGSTEAFF. The DNA for the CDR3 is TGTGCCAGCACAGGACAGGGTAGCACTGAAGCTTTCTTT.

The rearrangement links TRBV28 to TRBJ2-7, with 7 bases aligning to TRBD2. CDR1 and CDR2 from the germline V gene are MDHEN and SYDVKM. Germline trimming cut 6 bases from V and 3 bases from J; bases unmatched to any gene: 14. The CDR3 length is 16 residues. The CDR3 DNA reads TGTGCCAGCAGGCCCCGGCGGCGGGAGAGGTTCTACGAGCAGTACTTC. Residues: CASRPRRRERFYEQYF.

V and J are TRBV5-6 and TRBJ2-5, with 7 bases lining up with TRBD2. This CDR3 has 14 amino acids. The V gene end was trimmed by 0 bases and the J gene end by 5 bases; junction bases not matched to a gene: 4. The germline CDR1 and CDR2 sequences are SGHDT and YYEEEE. The chain's CDR3 is CASSLVRELETQYF. The CDR3 DNA reads TGTGCCAGCAGCTTGGTGCGGGAGTTGGAGACCCAGTACTTC.

V and J are TRBV28 and TRBJ2-2, with 11 bases identical to TRBD2. Trimming at V came to 6 bases and at J to 0 bases, leaving 6 bases not matched to a gene. This CDR3 is built from 17 residues. Germline lookup yields CDR1 MDHEN and CDR2 SYDVKM. CDR3 sequence (DNA): TGTGCCAGCAGACCCTGGGGACTAGCGGCGAACACCGGGGAGCTGTTTTTT. Its translation: CASRPWGLAANTGELFF.

The V gene is TRBV18, the J gene TRBJ2-5; 14 nucleotides line up with TRBD2. Germline CDR1 and CDR2: KGHSH and LQKENI. There are 15 residues in the CDR3. The ends lost 4 bases at V and 3 bases at J; junction bases unmatched: 1. CDR3 sequence (DNA): TGTGCCAGCTCACGGGGACTAGCGGGAGAAGAGACCCAGTACTTC. This encodes CASSRGLAGEETQYF.

The V call is TRBV5-1, the J call TRBJ2-2, with TRBD2 matching over 9 bases. Looked up from germline, CDR1 is SGHRS and CDR2 is YFSETQ. The CDR3 extends over 16 amino acids. V was pared by 8 bases and J by 5 bases, with 13 bases of the junction left unmatched. CDR3 amino acids: CASRYQTSGGTGELFF. The CDR3 nucleotides are TGCGCCAGTCGGTACCAGACTAGCGGAGGAACCGGGGAGCTGTTTTTT.

The DNA of the CDR3 is TGTGCCAGCAGCTTAGCCCGGGAAGGGTCCTATGGCTACACCTTC. Translation gives CASSLAREGSYGYTF. The chain links TRBV7-8 to TRBJ1-2, with unresolved D. The germline V gene has CDR1 SGHVS and CDR2 FQNEAQ. The CDR3 contains 15 residues. V dropped 0 bases and J dropped 4 bases, with 12 bases sitting between them.

Concerning this clone: This same CDR3 is encoded by further DNA sequences in the sample. The V gene is TRBV4-3, the J gene TRBJ1-1, with D tentatively TRBD1 (5 bases). Trimming pared 0 bases from V and 5 bases from J, leaving 10 bases between. The CDR3 covers 14 residues. Germline CDR1 LGHNA, CDR2 YSLEER. CDR3 sequence: CASSQDLRVTEAFF. The DNA of the CDR3 is TGCGCCAGCAGCCAAGACCTCAGGGTTACTGAAGCTTTCTTT.

The CDR3 loop reads CASSMLAGLNTGELFF. In DNA form, the CDR3 reads TGTGCCAGCAGCATGTTAGCGGGGTTGAACACCGGGGAGCTGTTTTTT. The chain combines TRBV21-1 with TRBJ2-2; the table's D call TRBD2 went unverified against the DNA. TRBV21-1 constitutes a pseudogene. This CDR3 is built from 16 residues.

In nucleotides, the CDR3 is TGCGCCAGCAGCTTGCCCTTTATCAGAAGGGGCTCCTACAATGAGCAGTTCTTC. It encodes CASSLPFIRRGSYNEQFF. This chain links TRBV5-1 with TRBJ2-1; tentatively, D is TRBD1 (5 bases). CDR1 is SGHRS, CDR2 YFSETQ, per germline. V was cut by 1 base and J by 0 bases, with 17 bases left in between. This CDR3 spans 18 amino acids.

The chain carries TRBV7-2 and TRBJ1-1; D gene ambiguous. Germline lookup yields CDR1 SGHTA and CDR2 FQGNSA. The CDR3 totals 14 residues. Trimming took 1 base from V and 0 from J, leaving 6 bases between them. CDR3 bases: TGTGCCAGCAGCTTAGTCCAGATGAACACTGAAGCTTTCTTT. It codes for CASSLVQMNTEAFF.

This chain uses TRBV19 with TRBJ1-5; D remains unclear. This CDR3 is built from 14 residues. The V gene's germline CDR1 is LNHDA and CDR2 SQIVND (reference sequence). V lost 2 bases and J lost 6, with 11 bases in between. The CDR3 spells CASSITAPSQPQHF. For the CDR3, the DNA is TGTGCCAGTAGTATAACAGCTCCAAGTCAGCCCCAGCATTTT. The full variable domain, rest sourced from reference TRBV19 and TRBJ1-5, is DGGITQSPKYLFRKEGQNVTLSCEQNLNHDAMYWYRQDPGQGLRLIYYSQIVNDFQKGDIAEGYSVSREKKESFPLTVTSAQKNPTAFYLCASSITAPSQPQHFGDGTRLSIL.

This chain uses TRBV28 with TRBJ2-5; possible D gene TRBD1, 6 bases. Germline CDR1 is MDHEN and CDR2 is SYDVKM. Trimming left V 5 bases short and J 3 bases short, with 7 bases between. The CDR3 is 12 amino acids. The CDR3 loop is CASSGQKETQYF. In DNA form, the CDR3 reads TGTGCCAGCAGTGGACAGAAAGAGACCCAGTACTTC.

This chain links TRBV5-1 with TRBJ2-2; unclear D gene. V was cut by 1 base and J by 8 bases, with 9 bases left in between. Germline V CDR1 and CDR2: SGHRS, YFSETQ. The CDR3 has 13 amino acids. The CDR3 loop reads CASSLISPGELFF. The CDR3, as DNA: TGCGCCAGCAGCTTGATAAGCCCAGGGGAGCTGTTTTTT.

This sequence joins TRBV27 and TRBJ2-2, with D uncertain. This CDR3 has 16 amino acids. Germline CDR1 is MNHEY and CDR2 is SMNVEV (reference sequence). Trimming left V 4 bases short and J 0 bases short, with 12 bases between. The CDR3 sequence is CASSSPSYANTGELFF. CDR3 DNA sequence: TGTGCCAGCAGTTCCCCTTCCTATGCGAACACCGGGGAGCTGTTTTTT.

As regards this clone: The sample holds other DNA sequences that translate to the same CDR3. The V gene is TRBV4-1, the J gene TRBJ2-7; 7 nucleotides match TRBD2. The CDR3 spans 13 residues. V trimming: 1 base; J trimming: 3 bases; junction bases outside the gene matches: 0. Per germline, CDR1 MGHRA and CDR2 YSYEKL. The CDR3 DNA follows: TGCGCCAGCAGCCAAGGGACTAGCTACGAGCAGTACTTC. Amino acids: CASSQGTSYEQYF.

This chain uses TRBV27 with TRBJ2-1; D gene ambiguous. Germline V CDR1 and CDR2: MNHEY, SMNVEV (reference sequence). CDR3 length: 15 amino acids. V shed 0 bases and J shed 4 bases, with 10 bases lying between them. The CDR3 DNA is TGTGCCAGCAGTTTATCGTATGGGCCGTACAATGAGCAGTTCTTC. Encoded protein: CASSLSYGPYNEQFF.

The chain couples TRBV28 to TRBJ2-5; 9 nucleotides line up with TRBD1. The V segment lost 6 bases and the J segment 1 base; nucleotides outside the gene matches: 6. The CDR3 spans 15 residues. Germline assignment: CDR1 MDHEN and CDR2 SYDVKM. The chain's CDR3 is CASSDWTGAQETQYF. CDR3 DNA sequence: TGTGCCAGCAGCGACTGGACAGGGGCCCAAGAGACCCAGTACTTC.

This sequence joins TRBV13 and TRBJ2-1; 13 bases are a match to TRBD2. CDR3 length equals 17 residues. The junction had 8 bases not matched to a gene; V was cut back by 0 bases and J by 9 bases. Germline V gene data show CDR1 as PRHDT and CDR2 as FYEKMQ (reference sequence). The CDR3 coding sequence is TGTGCCAGCAGCTTAGGCGGGGAGAGGACTAGCGGGGGTGAGCAGTTCTTC. It encodes CASSLGGERTSGGEQFF.

The rearrangement links TRBV20-1 to TRBJ2-3; no reliable D call. The CDR3 runs 11 residues. Deletions cut 4 bases from V and 2 bases from J, with 4 bases between. Germline CDR1 DFQATT, CDR2 SNEGSKA (reference sequence). The CDR3 bases are TGCAGTGCTATCATCACAGATACGCAGTATTTT. Translated, it gives CSAIITDTQYF.

The CDR3 DNA reads TGTGCCAGCAGCCCTGTAATCGGGTACGAGCAGTACTTC. Residues: CASSPVIGYEQYF. The V call is TRBV7-2, the J call TRBJ2-7; D uncertain. Per germline, CDR1 SGHTA and CDR2 FQGNSA. The CDR3 runs to 13 residues. V lost 5 bases and J 4 bases, leaving 12 bases between the germline ends.

The genes are TRBV15 and TRBJ1-1, with TRBD1 as a possible D gene (6 bases). CDR3 size: 16 residues. Trimming shortened V by 1 base and J by 1 base, and 13 bases separated the two germline ends. CDR1 is LNHNV, CDR2 YYDKDF, per germline (reference sequence). The CDR3 bases are TGTGCCACCAGCAGAGGCCGACAGGTCACGAACACTGAAGCTTTCTTT. The encoded protein is CATSRGRQVTNTEAFF.

The chain joins TRBV5-4 to TRBJ2-3; 12 bases line up with TRBD1. The CDR3 is 16 amino acids. Per the germline V gene, CDR1 is SGHNT and CDR2 is YYREEE (reference sequence). V lost 4 bases and J lost 2; bases outside the gene matches: 5. The DNA of the CDR3 is TGTGCCAGCAGCAAGGGGACAGGGGGCACCACAGATACGCAGTATTTT. Translating gives CASSKGTGGTTDTQYF.

The chain has TRBV5-1 and TRBJ2-7, with D uncertain. CDR3 length: 15 amino acids. V was clipped by 4 bases and J by 0 bases, with 14 bases between them. Germline CDR1 is SGHRS and CDR2 is YFSETQ. DNA for the CDR3: TGCGCCAGCAGCCCGTACGCAGGTGACTCCTACGAGCAGTACTTC. Its protein is CASSPYAGDSYEQYF.

The gene calls are TRBV9 and TRBJ1-2, with 7 bases fitting TRBD1. V lost 0 bases, J lost 1 base, and 3 bases stayed unmatched. The germline V gene encodes CDR1 SGDLS and CDR2 YYNGEE. This CDR3 has 15 residues. Here the CDR3 reads CASSVVAGGNYGYTF. The CDR3 coding sequence is TGTGCCAGCAGCGTAGTGGCAGGGGGTAACTATGGCTACACCTTC.